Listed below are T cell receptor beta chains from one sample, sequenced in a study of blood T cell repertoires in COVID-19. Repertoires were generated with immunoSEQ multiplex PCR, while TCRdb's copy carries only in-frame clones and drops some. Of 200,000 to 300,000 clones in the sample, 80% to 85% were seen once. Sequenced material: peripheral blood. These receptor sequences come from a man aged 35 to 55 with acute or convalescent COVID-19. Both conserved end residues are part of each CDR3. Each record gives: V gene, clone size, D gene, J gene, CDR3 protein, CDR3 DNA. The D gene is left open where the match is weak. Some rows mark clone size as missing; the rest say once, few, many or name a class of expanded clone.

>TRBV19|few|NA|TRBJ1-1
CASSIGSAEAFF
TGTGCCAGTAGTATAGGGAGTGCTGAAGCTTTCTTT
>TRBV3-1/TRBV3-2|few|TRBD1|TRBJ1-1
CASSHTGDAFF
TGTGCCAGCAGCCACACAGGGGACGCTTTCTTT
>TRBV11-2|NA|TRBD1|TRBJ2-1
CASNTDRGVNEQFF
TGTGCCAGCAACACGGACAGGGGGGTGAATGAGCAGTTCTTC
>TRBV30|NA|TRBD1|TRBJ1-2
CAWWGQGANYGYTF
TGTGCCTGGTGGGGACAGGGCGCTAACTATGGCTACACCTTC
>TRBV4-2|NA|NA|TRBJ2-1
CASSEVAVNEQFF
TGTGCCAGCAGCGAAGTGGCAGTCAATGAGCAGTTCTTC
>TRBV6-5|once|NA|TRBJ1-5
CATSSPGTNQPQHF
TGTGCCACCTCGAGTCCGGGGACTAATCAGCCCCAGCATTTT
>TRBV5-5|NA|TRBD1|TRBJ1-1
CASSFGQAFEAFF
TGTGCCAGCAGCTTCGGACAGGCCTTTGAAGCTTTCTTT
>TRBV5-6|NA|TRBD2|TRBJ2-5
CASSGGRGQETQYF
TGTGCCAGCTCTGGCGGGAGGGGGCAAGAGACCCAGTACTTC
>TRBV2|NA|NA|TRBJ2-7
CASRDGGTYEQYF
TGTGCCAGCAGGGATGGGGGGACCTACGAGCAGTACTTC
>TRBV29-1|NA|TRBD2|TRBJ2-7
CSVRTSGAYEQYF
TGCAGCGTGCGGACTAGCGGGGCCTACGAGCAGTACTTC
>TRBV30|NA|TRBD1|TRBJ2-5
CALTIPGTGQPYQETQYF
TGTGCCTTGACGATTCCCGGGACAGGACAACCTTATCAAGAGACCCAGTACTTC
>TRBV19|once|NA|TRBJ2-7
CASSIARGAYEQYF
TGTGCCAGTAGTATAGCGAGAGGAGCCTACGAGCAGTACTTC
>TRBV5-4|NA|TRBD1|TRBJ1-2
CASRDGGTELYYGYTF
TGTGCCAGCCGCGATGGAGGGACAGAGTTATACTATGGCTACACCTTC
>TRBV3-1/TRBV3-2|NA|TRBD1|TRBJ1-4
CASSQERGTGKLFF
TGTGCCAGCAGCCAAGAGAGGGGGACAGGAAAACTGTTTTTT
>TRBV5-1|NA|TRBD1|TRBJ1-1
CASSFTGTGGTEAFF
TGCGCCAGCAGCTTCACCGGGACAGGTGGCACTGAAGCTTTCTTT
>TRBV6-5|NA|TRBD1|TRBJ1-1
CASRKGQGWTEAFF
TGTGCCAGCAGAAAAGGACAGGGATGGACTGAAGCTTTCTTT
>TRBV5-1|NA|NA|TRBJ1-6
CASSLAGVGTYNSPLHF
TGCGCCAGCAGCTTGGCGGGGGTCGGCACCTATAATTCACCCCTCCACTTT
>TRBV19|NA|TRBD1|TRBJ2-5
CASSIYRGEETQYF
TGTGCCAGTAGTATTTACAGGGGGGAAGAGACCCAGTACTTC
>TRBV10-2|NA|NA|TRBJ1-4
CASSVGLAAVEKLFF
TGCGCCAGCAGTGTAGGTTTGGCGGCAGTTGAAAAACTGTTTTTT
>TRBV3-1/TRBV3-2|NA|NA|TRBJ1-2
CASSQAGRRNYGYTF
TGTGCCAGCAGCCAAGCGGGCAGGAGGAACTATGGCTACACCTTC
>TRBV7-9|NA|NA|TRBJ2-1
CASNQLVTEQFF
TGTGCCAGCAACCAACTAGTTACGGAGCAGTTCTTC
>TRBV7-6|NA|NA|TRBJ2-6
CASSPDRLGIISGANVLTF
TGTGCCAGCAGCCCTGACAGGTTGGGTATCATCTCTGGGGCCAACGTCCTGACTTTC
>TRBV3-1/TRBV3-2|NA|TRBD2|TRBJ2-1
CASSYQSGINEQFF
TGTGCCAGCAGTTATCAGAGCGGGATCAATGAGCAGTTCTTC
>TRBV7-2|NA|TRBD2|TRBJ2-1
CASSLAGGRGQNEQFF
TGTGCCAGCAGCTTAGCGGGCGGGAGAGGCCAGAATGAGCAGTTCTTC
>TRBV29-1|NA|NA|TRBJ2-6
CSVESGEGVYSGANVLTF
TGCAGCGTTGAATCTGGAGAGGGGGTCTACTCTGGGGCCAACGTCCTGACTTTC
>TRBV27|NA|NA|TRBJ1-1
CASSQGRDEAFF
TGTGCCAGCAGCCAGGGAAGAGATGAAGCTTTCTTT
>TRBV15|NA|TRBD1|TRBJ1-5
CATSRDGTGVNQPQHF
TGTGCCACCAGCAGAGACGGAACAGGGGTCAATCAGCCCCAGCATTTT
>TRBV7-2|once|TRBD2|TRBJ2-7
CASSSPTSREQYF
TGTGCCAGCAGCTCTCCGACTAGCCGCGAGCAGTACTTC
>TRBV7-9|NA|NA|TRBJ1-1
CASSSTPNTEAFF
TGTGCCAGCAGCTCCACTCCGAACACTGAAGCTTTCTTT
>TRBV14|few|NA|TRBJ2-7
CASSQGRVGRYF
TGTGCCAGCAGCCAAGGAAGGGTGGGGCGGTACTTC
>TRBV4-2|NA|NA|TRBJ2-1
CASSQDPGDNEQFF
TGTGCCAGCAGCCAAGACCCAGGGGACAATGAGCAGTTCTTC
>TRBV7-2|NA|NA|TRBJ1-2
CASSFNLHTQGSGYTF
TGTGCCAGCAGCTTTAATCTCCATACACAGGGAAGCGGCTACACCTTC
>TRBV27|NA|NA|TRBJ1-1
CASSLWSGALETEAFF
TGTGCCAGCAGTTTATGGTCAGGGGCCCTTGAGACTGAAGCTTTCTTT
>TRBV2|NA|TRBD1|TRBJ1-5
CASSWDRGDQPQHF
TGTGCCAGCAGCTGGGACAGGGGCGATCAGCCCCAGCATTTT
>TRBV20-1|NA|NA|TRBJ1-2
CSASVGGSSDYGYTF
TGCAGTGCTAGTGTTGGGGGGAGTTCTGACTATGGCTACACCTTC
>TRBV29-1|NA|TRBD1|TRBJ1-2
CSAIDRASYGYTF
TGCAGCGCTATCGACAGGGCTAGCTATGGCTACACCTTC
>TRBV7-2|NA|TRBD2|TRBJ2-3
CASSWGLARDTQYF
TGTGCCAGCAGCTGGGGACTAGCTAGAGATACGCAGTATTTT
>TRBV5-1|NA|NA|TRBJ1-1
CASSLARGGTEAFF
TGCGCCAGCAGCTTGGCTAGGGGAGGCACTGAAGCTTTCTTT
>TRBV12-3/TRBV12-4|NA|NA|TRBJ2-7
CASSLGASYEQYF
TGTGCCAGCAGTTTAGGGGCTTCCTACGAGCAGTACTTC
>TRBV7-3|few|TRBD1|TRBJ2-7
CASSKGQLGEQYF
TGTGCCAGCAGTAAGGGACAGCTGGGCGAGCAGTACTTC
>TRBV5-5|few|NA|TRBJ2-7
CASSFPHSYEQYF
TGTGCCAGCAGCTTCCCCCATTCCTACGAGCAGTACTTC
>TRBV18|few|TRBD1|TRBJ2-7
CASSLGQGVNYEQYF
TGTGCCAGCTCCTTGGGACAGGGGGTAAACTACGAGCAGTACTTC
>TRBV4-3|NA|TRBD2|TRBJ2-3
CASSQGLAEISTDTQYF
TGCGCCAGCAGCCAAGGACTAGCGGAAATTAGCACAGATACGCAGTATTTT
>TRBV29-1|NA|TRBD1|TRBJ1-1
CSVEFGTGRTEAFF
TGCAGCGTTGAGTTTGGGACAGGGAGGACTGAAGCTTTCTTT
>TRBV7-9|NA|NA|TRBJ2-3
CASTPRSSTDTQYF
TGTGCCAGCACACCGAGGAGTAGCACAGATACGCAGTATTTT
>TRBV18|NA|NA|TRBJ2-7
CASSPPSVSYEQYF
TGTGCCAGCTCACCACCGTCAGTCTCCTACGAGCAGTACTTC
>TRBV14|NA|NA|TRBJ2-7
CASSSTGLGGSYEQYF
TGTGCCAGCAGCTCAACAGGGCTAGGAGGAAGCTACGAGCAGTACTTC
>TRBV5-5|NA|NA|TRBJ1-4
CASSLEATLVDKLFF
TGTGCCAGCAGCTTGGAGGCCACTCTAGTTGATAAACTGTTTTTT
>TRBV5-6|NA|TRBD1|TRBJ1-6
CASSTVGGTGGHF
TGTGCCAGCTCAACTGTAGGCGGGACAGGGGGACACTTT
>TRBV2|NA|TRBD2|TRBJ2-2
CASGGLAGGLTGELFF
TGTGCCAGCGGGGGACTAGCGGGAGGGCTAACCGGGGAGCTGTTTTTT
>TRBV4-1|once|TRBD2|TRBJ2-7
CASSQDSSGTVYEQYF
TGCGCCAGCAGCCAAGACTCAAGCGGGACCGTGTACGAGCAGTACTTC
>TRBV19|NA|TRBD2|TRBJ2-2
CASSIGGGRNTGELFF
TGTGCCAGTAGTATAGGAGGCGGGAGGAACACCGGGGAGCTGTTTTTT
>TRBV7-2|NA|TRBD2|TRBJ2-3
CASSLWGLTTDTQYF
TGTGCCAGCAGTCTTTGGGGACTAACCACAGATACGCAGTATTTT
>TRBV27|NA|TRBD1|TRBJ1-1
CASSWDRNTEAFF
TGTGCCAGCAGTTGGGACAGGAACACTGAAGCTTTCTTT
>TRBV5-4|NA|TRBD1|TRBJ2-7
CASSSSRGQSEQYF
TGTGCCAGCAGCTCTTCCAGGGGGCAAAGCGAGCAGTACTTC
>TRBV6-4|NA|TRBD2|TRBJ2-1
CASSESPGVAGAGEQFF
TGTGCCAGCAGTGAATCTCCCGGGGTAGCGGGAGCTGGTGAGCAGTTCTTC
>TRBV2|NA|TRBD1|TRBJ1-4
CASRRGQRNEKLFF
TGTGCCAGCAGGAGGGGACAGAGAAATGAAAAACTGTTTTTT
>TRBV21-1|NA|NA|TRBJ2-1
CASSKKFGGRRVYNEQFF
TGTGCCAGCAGCAAGAAATTCGGCGGGAGGCGGGTATACAATGAGCAGTTCTTC
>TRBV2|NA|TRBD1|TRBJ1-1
CATTPGQGLTEAFF
TGTGCCACAACTCCGGGACAGGGGTTGACTGAAGCTTTCTTT
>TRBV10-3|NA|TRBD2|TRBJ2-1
CAISLTSGRASYNEQFF
TGTGCCATCAGTCTGACTAGCGGGAGGGCAAGTTACAATGAGCAGTTCTTC